Listed below are T cell receptor beta chains from one sample, sequenced in a study of neurological immune-mediated disorders. TCRdb reprocessed the 5' RACE reads with MiXCR, giving one entry per CDR3 protein. Here the sample spans roughly 61,000 distinct CDR3 sequences, around a tenth being singletons. Sequenced input: PBMCs. These receptors all stem from a male donor with HTLV-1-associated myelopathy (HAM/TSP). CDR3s include the opening cysteine and the closing phenylalanine or tryptophan. Each record gives: J gene, D gene, clone size, V gene, CDR3 DNA, CDR3 protein. A D gene is named only where the DNA matches it firmly. Size tells how often a clone was seen (once, few, many) or the class of an expanded clone, and some rows leave it out.

j_call: TRBJ1-5
d_call: TRBD1
clone_size: many
v_call: TRBV19
cdr3_nt: TGTGCCACCTCGACAGGGCCTCCCGAGCCCCAGCATTTT
cdr3_aa: CATSTGPPEPQHF

j_call: TRBJ2-5
d_call: NA
clone_size: many
v_call: TRBV5-6
cdr3_nt: TGTGCCAGCTCCCCCGTGCCAGGCGCAGAGACCCAGTACTTC
cdr3_aa: CASSPVPGAETQYF

j_call: TRBJ2-7
d_call: NA
clone_size: many
v_call: TRBV5-1
cdr3_nt: TGCGCCAGCAGCTACCCCGCTGGCCACGAGCAGTACTTC
cdr3_aa: CASSYPAGHEQYF

j_call: TRBJ2-3
d_call: TRBD2
clone_size: NA
v_call: TRBV7-8
cdr3_nt: TGTGCCAGCAGCTTCCGGGAGGGGAGCACAGATACGCAGTATTTT
cdr3_aa: CASSFREGSTDTQYF

j_call: TRBJ2-4
d_call: TRBD1
clone_size: many
v_call: TRBV27
cdr3_nt: TGTGCCAGCAGTATGGGACAGGGGAACGCCAAAAACATTCAGTACTTC
cdr3_aa: CASSMGQGNAKNIQYF

j_call: TRBJ1-1
d_call: NA
clone_size: NA
v_call: TRBV20-1
cdr3_nt: TGCAGTGCTAGTCGCACAGCTCACACGAACACTGAAGCTTTCTTT
cdr3_aa: CSASRTAHTNTEAFF

j_call: TRBJ1-6
d_call: TRBD1
clone_size: many
v_call: TRBV3-1
cdr3_nt: TGTGCCAGCAGCCAAGGGACAGGGGGCGGTTCACCCCTCCACTTT
cdr3_aa: CASSQGTGGGSPLHF

j_call: TRBJ1-5
d_call: NA
clone_size: many
v_call: TRBV7-2
cdr3_nt: TGTGCCAGCAGCTTAGCGAGGGGAGATCAGCCCCAGCATTTT
cdr3_aa: CASSLARGDQPQHF

j_call: TRBJ2-2
d_call: NA
clone_size: many
v_call: TRBV5-1
cdr3_nt: TGCGCCAGCAGCGGATCTGGGTACGGGGAGCTGTTTTTT
cdr3_aa: CASSGSGYGELFF

j_call: TRBJ2-3
d_call: NA
clone_size: many
v_call: TRBV5-6
cdr3_nt: TGTGCCAGCAGCTTCGAATGGGGGGGGACAGAGGCAGATACGCAGTATTTT
cdr3_aa: CASSFEWGGTEADTQYF

j_call: TRBJ2-7
d_call: TRBD1
clone_size: many
v_call: TRBV3-1
cdr3_nt: TGTGCCAGCAGCCATACCCCGGGACAGGGGCCCTACGAGCAGTACTTC
cdr3_aa: CASSHTPGQGPYEQYF

j_call: TRBJ2-7
d_call: NA
clone_size: many
v_call: TRBV5-1
cdr3_nt: TGCGCCAGCAGCTCGATCACGGGCCCCTACGAGCAGTACTTC
cdr3_aa: CASSSITGPYEQYF

j_call: TRBJ1-6
d_call: NA
clone_size: many
v_call: TRBV3-1
cdr3_nt: TGTGCCAGCAGCCAAGATGCGGCAGGGCGGGAGTCACCCCTCCACTTT
cdr3_aa: CASSQDAAGRESPLHF

j_call: TRBJ2-2
d_call: NA
clone_size: many
v_call: TRBV29-1
cdr3_nt: TGCAGCGCGTTGGACAGTCCCGGGGAGCTGTTTTTT
cdr3_aa: CSALDSPGELFF

j_call: TRBJ2-3
d_call: NA
clone_size: NA
v_call: TRBV4-2
cdr3_nt: TGTGCCAGCAGCCAAGAAGCCAGAGCCAACACAGATACGCAGTATTTT
cdr3_aa: CASSQEARANTDTQYF

j_call: TRBJ2-2
d_call: TRBD1
clone_size: many
v_call: TRBV5-1
cdr3_nt: TGCGCCAGCAGCCTGACCAGGGGGCACCTTAACACCGGGGAGCTGTTTTTT
cdr3_aa: CASSLTRGHLNTGELFF

j_call: TRBJ2-7
d_call: TRBD1
clone_size: many
v_call: TRBV5-1
cdr3_nt: TGCGCCAGCAGCGTGGACAGGGGCGGCGAGCAGTACTTC
cdr3_aa: CASSVDRGGEQYF

j_call: TRBJ1-3
d_call: NA
clone_size: many
v_call: TRBV12-3/TRBV12-4
cdr3_nt: TGTGCCAGCAGCCAGGGTGCCTCTGGAAACACCATATATTTT
cdr3_aa: CASSQGASGNTIYF

j_call: TRBJ1-1
d_call: TRBD1
clone_size: many
v_call: TRBV12-3/TRBV12-4
cdr3_nt: TGTGCCAGCAGCTACGGGACAGTTATTTTCTTT
cdr3_aa: CASSYGTVIFF

j_call: TRBJ1-5
d_call: TRBD1
clone_size: many
v_call: TRBV28
cdr3_nt: TGTGCCAGCAGACCGGGACAGGGGGCTTCTCAGCCCCAGCATTTT
cdr3_aa: CASRPGQGASQPQHF

j_call: TRBJ2-5
d_call: NA
clone_size: NA
v_call: TRBV5-1
cdr3_nt: TGCGCCAGCAGCTTTTCCGGTCCGGAGGAGACCCAGTACTTC
cdr3_aa: CASSFSGPEETQYF

j_call: TRBJ2-7
d_call: NA
clone_size: many
v_call: TRBV2
cdr3_nt: TGTGCCAGCAGGCTACAGAGCTCCTACGAGCAGTACTTC
cdr3_aa: CASRLQSSYEQYF

j_call: TRBJ1-2
d_call: TRBD1
clone_size: NA
v_call: TRBV4-1
cdr3_nt: TGCGCCAGCAGCCCCTATAGGGGGAAGGGACAGGGGTATGGCTACACCTTC
cdr3_aa: CASSPYRGKGQGYGYTF

j_call: TRBJ2-7
d_call: NA
clone_size: NA
v_call: TRBV7-6
cdr3_nt: TGTGCCAGCAGCTTTACTAGTACCTACGAGCAGTACTTC
cdr3_aa: CASSFTSTYEQYF

j_call: TRBJ2-1
d_call: NA
clone_size: NA
v_call: TRBV11-3
cdr3_nt: TGTGCCAGCAGCGGGAAGGGACTCTTCCAAGAGGATGAGCAGTTCTTC
cdr3_aa: CASSGKGLFQEDEQFF

j_call: TRBJ1-2
d_call: TRBD1
clone_size: many
v_call: TRBV7-2
cdr3_nt: TGTGCCAGCAGCTTAGGAACGGGACAGGGGAGCTATGGCTACACCTTC
cdr3_aa: CASSLGTGQGSYGYTF

j_call: TRBJ1-4
d_call: NA
clone_size: many
v_call: TRBV6-6
cdr3_nt: TGTGCCAGCAGTCCGGGGAGGGGGGCGGATGAAAAACTGTTTTTT
cdr3_aa: CASSPGRGADEKLFF

j_call: TRBJ2-1
d_call: TRBD2
clone_size: medium-sized
v_call: TRBV7-3
cdr3_nt: TGTGCCAGCAGCTTATCTAGCGGGAGAGGCAATGAGCAGTTCTTC
cdr3_aa: CASSLSSGRGNEQFF

j_call: TRBJ2-1
d_call: TRBD1
clone_size: NA
v_call: TRBV28
cdr3_nt: TGTGCCAGCAGCGGGACAGGGGGCGAGCAGTTCTTC
cdr3_aa: CASSGTGGEQFF

j_call: TRBJ2-3
d_call: NA
clone_size: NA
v_call: TRBV18
cdr3_nt: TGTGCCAGCTCACCACCCGGCGTAGATACGCAGTATTTT
cdr3_aa: CASSPPGVDTQYF

j_call: TRBJ2-6
d_call: NA
clone_size: many
v_call: TRBV20-1
cdr3_nt: TGCAGTGCTAGACGAGGATCCGGGGCCAACGTCCTGACTTTC
cdr3_aa: CSARRGSGANVLTF

j_call: TRBJ1-5
d_call: NA
clone_size: many
v_call: TRBV12-3/TRBV12-4
cdr3_nt: TGTGCCAGCAGTACTTTAGCCAATCAGCCCCAGCATTTT
cdr3_aa: CASSTLANQPQHF

j_call: TRBJ2-7
d_call: TRBD2
clone_size: few
v_call: TRBV7-9
cdr3_nt: TGTGCCAGCAGCTTAATAAGCGGGGGCCTCTACGAGCAGTACTTC
cdr3_aa: CASSLISGGLYEQYF

j_call: TRBJ2-3
d_call: NA
clone_size: many
v_call: TRBV18
cdr3_nt: TGTGCCAGCTCACCACAGTCAATAGATACGCAGTATTTT
cdr3_aa: CASSPQSIDTQYF

j_call: TRBJ2-7
d_call: NA
clone_size: NA
v_call: TRBV5-1
cdr3_nt: TGCGCCAGTAGCTTGCGTCTAGACAACGAGCAGTACTTC
cdr3_aa: CASSLRLDNEQYF

j_call: TRBJ1-5
d_call: NA
clone_size: many
v_call: TRBV28
cdr3_nt: TGTGCCAGCAGGGACTACAGGAATCAGCCCCAGCATTTT
cdr3_aa: CASRDYRNQPQHF

j_call: TRBJ2-3
d_call: NA
clone_size: many
v_call: TRBV21-1
cdr3_nt: TGTGCCACCAGAAGGGGGACTAGCGGAGATACGCAGTATTTT
cdr3_aa: CATRRGTSGDTQYF

j_call: TRBJ1-5
d_call: TRBD1
clone_size: many
v_call: TRBV4-3
cdr3_nt: TGCGCCAGCAGCCAGGACGGGACAGCCGGCAATCAGCCCCAGCATTTT
cdr3_aa: CASSQDGTAGNQPQHF

j_call: TRBJ2-3
d_call: TRBD1
clone_size: NA
v_call: TRBV6-2/TRBV6-3
cdr3_nt: TGTGCCAGCAGTACCACAGGGGGCTCTGCAGATACGCAGTATTTT
cdr3_aa: CASSTTGGSADTQYF

j_call: TRBJ2-2
d_call: NA
clone_size: many
v_call: TRBV20-1
cdr3_nt: TGCAGTGCTAGGACAGGAAAGAACACCGGGGAGCTGTTTTTT
cdr3_aa: CSARTGKNTGELFF

j_call: TRBJ1-6
d_call: NA
clone_size: many
v_call: TRBV20-1
cdr3_nt: TGCAGTGCTACGTGGATCCGTCTAAATAATTCACCCCTCCACTTT
cdr3_aa: CSATWIRLNNSPLHF

j_call: TRBJ1-1
d_call: TRBD1
clone_size: many
v_call: TRBV9
cdr3_nt: TGTGCCAGCAGCGTGGACAGGGCGCAAGGAGGTGAAGCTTTCTTT
cdr3_aa: CASSVDRAQGGEAFF